The 19 T cell receptor beta chains below all came from one sample that was sequenced in a study of shared clonotypes between healthy human individuals. Assay: immunoSEQ multiplex PCR; the TCRdb copy retains only in-frame clones and omits some. The repertoire includes about 2.3 million clones, 90% to 95% of them detected once, and under 0.45% sits in the top ten. Sequencing was performed on naive CD4+ T cells from PBMCs. Subset meaning: CD45RA+ positively selected. All receptors derive from a man younger than 35 in good health. Some clones in this sample may be carry-over from other donors' samples.

The V and J genes are TRBV9 and TRBJ2-1; 10 nucleotides match TRBD1. This CDR3 has 16 amino acids. Germline CDR1 SGDLS, CDR2 YYNGEE. V gave up 1 base and J gave up 6 bases; unmatched junction bases: 7. The CDR3 loop is CASSVRGTGAGNEQFF. Here the CDR3 DNA reads TGTGCCAGCAGCGTACGGGGGACAGGGGCCGGCAATGAGCAGTTCTTC.

The chain joins TRBV4-1 to TRBJ1-3, with D perhaps TRBD1 (5 bases). Trimming left V 4 bases short and J 0 bases short, with 10 bases between. The CDR3 runs 15 residues. Germline lookup yields CDR1 MGHRA and CDR2 YSYEKL. The CDR3 coding sequence is TGCGCCAGCAGCCGAACCAGGGACTCTGGAAACACCATATATTTT. It is translated as CASSRTRDSGNTIYF.

This chain joins TRBV10-3 and TRBJ2-2; unclear D gene. Germline CDR1 ENHRY, CDR2 SYGVKD. The CDR3 is made up of 12 amino acids. The V gene lost 6 bases and the J gene lost 7 bases, with 9 bases spanning the gap. The CDR3: CAISETNGELFF. The CDR3 DNA reads TGTGCCATCAGCGAGACAAACGGGGAGCTGTTTTTT.

This sequence joins TRBV5-1 and TRBJ2-3, with 7 bases identical to TRBD1. Germline V gene sequence: CDR1 SGHRS, CDR2 YFSETQ. Trimming removed 7 bases from V and 0 bases from J; junction bases left unmatched: 5. The CDR3 totals 14 residues. The CDR3 nucleotides read TGCGCCAGCGGTCGGGGACAGAGCACAGATACGCAGTATTTT. It codes for CASGRGQSTDTQYF. The complete variable domain, with remaining parts taken from reference TRBV5-1 and TRBJ2-3, reads KAGVTQTPRYLIKTRGQQVTLSCSPISGHRSVSWYQQTPGQGLQFLFEYFSETQRNKGNFPGRFSGRQFSNSRSEMNVSTLELGDSALYLCASGRGQSTDTQYFGPGTRLTVL.

The V call is TRBV12-5, the J call TRBJ1-1; 8 bases are shared with TRBD1. The germline V gene has CDR1 LGHNT and CDR2 FRNRAP. The CDR3 contains 14 residues. With V trimmed by 4 bases and J by 4 bases, 5 bases remained unmatched. The CDR3 DNA follows: TGTGCTAGTGGTTCCAGGGGGCTAGGCACTGAAGCTTTCTTT. Amino acid sequence: CASGSRGLGTEAFF.

In DNA form, the CDR3 reads TGTGCCAGCAGCCCGGACAGGAACTACGAGCAGTACTTC. Translation: CASSPDRNYEQYF. The rearrangement links TRBV7-8 to TRBJ2-7; 7 bases map to TRBD1. The CDR3 has 13 residues. The ends lost 5 bases at V and 3 bases at J; junction bases unmatched: 4. Germline V lookup: CDR1 SGHVS, CDR2 FQNEAQ.

The CDR3 loop reads CAISSSGTTSSYNEQFF. The CDR3 DNA follows: TGTGCCATCAGTTCCTCCGGGACCACCAGCTCCTACAATGAGCAGTTCTTC. The rearrangement uses TRBV10-3 and TRBJ2-1; D possibly uses TRBD1 or TRBD2 (5 bases each). Trimming pared 5 bases from V and 0 bases from J, leaving 17 bases between. Germline-derived CDR1 and CDR2 are ENHRY and SYGVKD. The CDR3 extends over 17 amino acids.

The rearrangement uses TRBV6-1 and TRBJ2-1, with a tentative D call TRBD2 (5 bases). CDR3 length: 14 amino acids. V was trimmed by 6 bases and J by 3 bases, leaving 12 bases between them. CDR1 is MNHNS and CDR2 is SASEGT in the germline V gene. CDR3 in amino acids: CASRPQRSYNEQFF. As DNA, the CDR3 is TGTGCCAGCAGACCCCAGCGGAGCTACAATGAGCAGTTCTTC.

V gene TRBV28 combines with J gene TRBJ1-3; tentatively, D is TRBD1 (6 bases). Germline values: CDR1 MDHEN, CDR2 SYDVKM. The V gene lost 3 bases and the J gene lost 2 bases, with 11 bases spanning the gap. The length of the CDR3 is 15 residues. CDR3 bases: TGTGCCAGCAGTTTTTTGTCAGGGGCTGGAAACACCATATATTTT. Its translation: CASSFLSGAGNTIYF.

The chain has TRBV4-2 and TRBJ2-3; D is possibly TRBD2 (6 bases). The CDR3 is 15 residues long. Between the trimmed V and J ends, which lost 1 base and 2 bases, there was a span of 10 bases. CDR1 and CDR2 (germline): LGHNA, YNFKEQ. CDR3 nucleotide sequence: TGTGCCAGCAGCCAAGTGGCGGGGCCCACAGATACGCAGTATTTT. This encodes CASSQVAGPTDTQYF.

J is TRBJ2-3 and V is TRBV4-1; 9 nucleotides align to TRBD2. Germline V gene sequence: CDR1 MGHRA, CDR2 YSYEKL. There are 16 residues in the CDR3. Trimming cost V 6 bases and J 0 bases; bases outside gene matches: 7. The chain's CDR3 is CASRPREGLSTDTQYF. The CDR3 DNA reads TGCGCCAGCAGGCCGCGGGAGGGCTTAAGCACAGATACGCAGTATTTT.

This clone was observed a single time. This chain connects TRBV9 to TRBJ1-2; D is uncertain. Germline assignment: CDR1 SGDLS and CDR2 YYNGEE. CDR3 length equals 13 residues. Trimming stripped 4 bases from V and 6 bases from J, with 13 bases between. The CDR3 DNA reads TGTGCCAGCAGCTCCACATGGAACGATGGCTACACCTTC. Protein: CASSSTWNDGYTF.

The chain combines TRBV5-1 with TRBJ2-1, with D perhaps TRBD2 (6 bases). Between the trimmed V and J ends, which lost 6 bases and 9 bases, there was a span of 19 bases. The CDR3 covers 14 residues. CDR1 and CDR2 (germline): SGHRS, YFSETQ. CDR3 coding DNA: TGCGCCAGCATCCCTTCGGGACTCTTTACTGAGCAGTTCTTC. As protein: CASIPSGLFTEQFF.

This chain links TRBV11-2 with TRBJ1-1, with D possibly being TRBD1 (5 bases). The CDR3 sequence is 12 residues long. Germline V CDR1 and CDR2: SGHAT, FQNNGV. Trimming pared 4 bases from V and 8 bases from J, leaving 11 bases between. CDR3 residues: CASSSLWGEAFF. CDR3 DNA: TGTGCCAGCAGCTCCCTTTGGGGGGAAGCTTTCTTT. Using reference TRBV11-2 and TRBJ1-1 for the parts outside the CDR3, the full variable domain is EAGVAQSPRYKIIEKRQSVAFWCNPISGHATLYWYQQILGQGPKLLIQFQNNGVVDDSQLPKDRFSAERLKGVDSTLKIQPAKLEDSAVYLCASSSLWGEAFFGQGTRLTVV.

The rearrangement uses TRBV11-2 and TRBJ1-4; TRBD1 matches 7 bases. Germline values: CDR1 SGHAT, CDR2 FQNNGV. The CDR3 spans 19 residues. V shed 0 bases, J shed 0 bases, and the junction held 10 bases outside the gene matches. The CDR3 loop reads CASSLEGGQLNTTNEKLFF. In nucleotides, the CDR3 is TGTGCCAGCAGCTTAGAGGGGGGACAGCTAAATACAACTAATGAAAAACTGTTTTTT.

The chain is built from TRBV6-5 and TRBJ1-5, with TRBD1 identical over 7 bases. Germline trimming cut 5 bases from V and 0 bases from J; bases unmatched to any gene: 4. The CDR3 runs to 15 residues. The V gene's germline CDR1 is MNHEY and CDR2 SVGAGI. CDR3 in DNA: TGTGCCAGCAGTAGGGACAGATATAGCAATCAGCCCCAGCATTTT. This codes for CASSRDRYSNQPQHF.

V is TRBV6-1 and J is TRBJ2-3; no clear D. The CDR3 is 16 residues long. Deletions cut 2 bases from V and 0 bases from J, with 12 bases between. The germline CDR1 and CDR2 sequences are MNHNS and SASEGT. CDR3 bases: TGTGCCAGCAGTGAATTTTGGGCGGATAGCACAGATACGCAGTATTTT. Amino acid sequence: CASSEFWADSTDTQYF.

The chain couples TRBV29-1 to TRBJ1-2, with D perhaps matching TRBD1 (5 bases). This CDR3 comprises 15 residues. Germline V gene lookup returns CDR1 SQVTM and CDR2 ANQGSEA. The germline V and J ends were trimmed by 4 bases and 7 bases, with 22 bases remaining between them. The CDR3 nucleotides read TGCAGCGTTGTAATGATCGGGGACGGCTCGGGTGGCTACACCTTC. It yields the protein CSVVMIGDGSGGYTF.

The chain carries TRBV11-2 and TRBJ2-3; D is perhaps TRBD1 (5 bases). V was clipped by 6 bases and J by 4 bases, with 17 bases between them. CDR1 is SGHAT and CDR2 is FQNNGV in the germline V gene. The CDR3 spans 15 residues. CDR3 loop: CASREITLGADTQYF. For the CDR3, the DNA is TGTGCCAGCAGGGAAATTACTTTAGGGGCAGATACGCAGTATTTT. Filled out from reference TRBV11-2 and TRBJ2-3, the complete variable domain reads EAGVAQSPRYKIIEKRQSVAFWCNPISGHATLYWYQQILGQGPKLLIQFQNNGVVDDSQLPKDRFSAERLKGVDSTLKIQPAKLEDSAVYLCASREITLGADTQYFGPGTRLTVL.